What follows are 31 T cell receptor beta chains derived from one specimen sequenced in a study of T cell repertoires in cytomegalovirus infection (dated by TCRdb to between 2017 and 2020). Antigens of these TCRs are unknown. The sample's treatment or condition, from its label and the paper: in vitro stimulation with specific CMV peptide epitopes to enrich CMV-specific T cells. Instrument on record: Illumina HiSeq 1500. The public reads were reanalyzed by TCRdb: fastp trimming at Q25, MiXCR alignment, in-frame beta chains only. Rows merge per CDR3 protein into single entries with the most common DNA and genes. The sample profile shows some 480,000 distinct CDR3 sequences; 30% to 40% of them were found once. The ten largest clones add up to about a sixth of the sample. Sample: cultured PBMCs, taken from culture after CMV antigen stimulation. The receptors derive from a human donor in good health (CMV status not recorded). Some clones in this sample may be carry-over from other donors' samples.

This clonotype has a handful of counts. The rearrangement uses TRBV15 and TRBJ2-7; D remains unclear. The germline gives CDR1 LNHNV, CDR2 YYDKDF (reference sequence). The CDR3 extends over 13 amino acids. V lost 1 base and J lost 6, with 10 bases in between. CDR3 protein: CATSRVGVGEQYV. The CDR3 bases are TGTGCCACCAGCAGAGTTGGGGTCGGCGAGCAGTACGTC.

The chain uses TRBV4-3 and TRBJ2-7; a possible D gene is TRBD1 (6 bases). V was cut by 1 base and J by 6 bases, with 10 bases left in between. Germline CDR1 LGHNA, CDR2 YSLEER. This CDR3 is built from 13 residues. For the CDR3, the DNA is TGCGCCAGCAGCCAAGCTAGGGGGTTCGAGCAGTACGTC. Translating it yields CASSQARGFEQYV.

In this sample, this clonotype turned up once. The rearrangement links TRBV19 to TRBJ2-4; 15 positions agree with TRBD2. CDR3 length: 18 residues. CDR1 is LNHDA and CDR2 is SQIVND in the germline V gene (reference sequence). Trimming at V came to 6 bases and at J to 3 bases, leaving 9 bases not matched to a gene. This chain's CDR3 is CASRLTGLAGGNKNIQYF. The CDR3 nucleotides read TGTGCCAGTAGATTAACGGGACTAGCGGGAGGCAACAAAAACATTCAGTACTTC.

In DNA, the CDR3 is TGTGCCAGCAGTTTCCCCAACACCAATGAGCAGTTCTTC. Protein: CASSFPNTNEQFF. The rearrangement joins TRBV6-2 or TRBV6-3 to TRBJ2-1; D call uncertain. The germline V gene has CDR1 MNHEY and CDR2 SVGEGT. V shed 4 bases and J shed 6 bases, with 10 bases lying between them. This CDR3 has 13 residues.

The rearrangement uses TRBV6-8 and TRBJ1-1; TRBD1 matches at 10 bases. The V and J ends lost 6 bases and 4 bases, in that order; junction bases with no gene match: 11. This CDR3 is built from 16 residues. Germline CDR1 reads MNHGY; CDR2 reads SAAAGT. CDR3 region: CASRPGQGKGVTEAFF. The CDR3 nucleotides are TGTGCCAGCAGACCGGGACAGGGGAAAGGAGTCACTGAAGCTTTCTTT.

This clonotype was seen once. Here the CDR3 omits its conserved ending phenylalanine or tryptophan, so a read error is the likely source. The chain combines TRBV10-1 with TRBJ1-1; 7 bases match TRBD1. V was pared by 5 bases and J by 7 bases, with 10 bases of the junction left unmatched. The germline V gene encodes CDR1 WNHNN and CDR2 SYGVQD (reference sequence). The CDR3 covers 14 residues. The CDR3 DNA follows: TGCGCCAGCAGTCAACGACAGGGAATGGGTGAAGCTTTCTTA. It yields the protein CASSQRQGMGEAFL.

This clonotype has just a few counts. The chain combines TRBV19 with TRBJ2-3; D remains unclear. Germline-derived CDR1 and CDR2 are LNHDA and SQIVND (reference sequence). Trimming removed 3 bases at V and 6 bases at J, with 4 bases between. This CDR3 has 11 amino acids. For the CDR3, the DNA is TGTGCCAGTAGTATCAGGGATACGCAGTATTTT. As protein: CASSIRDTQYF.

The chain joins TRBV6-1 to TRBJ2-3, with D uncertain. V lost 4 bases to trimming and J lost 6 bases, with 5 bases between them. This CDR3 is built from 11 residues. In germline, CDR1 is MNHNS, CDR2 SASEGT. The CDR3 coding sequence is TGTGCCAGCAGTGTATCTGATACGCAGTATTTT. Translation gives CASSVSDTQYF.

This clonotype appeared a few times. This chain joins TRBV4-3 and TRBJ2-1; TRBD2 matches at 10 bases. V gave up 1 base and J gave up 3 bases; unmatched junction bases: 6. The CDR3 is 17 residues long. Per the germline V gene, CDR1 is LGHNA and CDR2 is YSLEER. CDR3 protein: CASSQGSRTSGYNEQFF. DNA of the CDR3: TGCGCCAGCAGCCAAGGGTCAAGGACTAGCGGCTACAATGAGCAGTTCTTC.

The V and J genes are TRBV11-3 and TRBJ2-5, with 7 nucleotides matching TRBD1. V lost 3 bases, J lost 0 bases, and 7 bases stayed unmatched. This CDR3 contains 16 residues. Germline-derived CDR1 and CDR2 are SGHNT and YENEEA. This CDR3 reads CASSLTYGQDQETQYF. CDR3 bases: TGTGCCAGCAGCTTGACTTATGGACAGGACCAAGAGACCCAGTACTTC.

This clonotype was seen more than once but under ten times. V is TRBV29-1 and J is TRBJ1-2, with D unclear. With 8 bases removed from V and 4 bases from J, the gap between germline ends came to 11 bases. Germline V gene lookup returns CDR1 SQVTM and CDR2 ANQGSEA. This CDR3 has 11 residues. The CDR3, as DNA: TGCAGCTCTAGTTCCCGCTATGGCTACACCTTC. Protein: CSSSSRYGYTF.

The chain joins TRBV6-2 or TRBV6-3 to TRBJ2-7; 14 nucleotides agree with TRBD2. The CDR3 length is 15 residues. Germline-derived CDR1 and CDR2 are MNHEY and SVGEGT. Trimming cost V 6 bases and J 3 bases; bases outside gene matches: 4. CDR3 in DNA: TGTGCCAGCAGACCCGGGACTAGCGGGAGCTACGAGCAGTACGTC. Translation gives CASRPGTSGSYEQYV.

This clonotype was counted a few times. The V gene is TRBV18, the J gene TRBJ2-7, with a tentative D call TRBD2 (6 bases). The CDR3 consists of 14 residues. Deletions cut 1 base from V and 6 bases from J, with 13 bases between. Per germline, CDR1 KGHSH and CDR2 LQKENI. CDR3 region: CASSPQEGPGEQYF. The CDR3 DNA is TGTGCCAGCTCACCACAGGAGGGGCCGGGCGAGCAGTACTTC.

This clonotype was seen at least ten times. The junction departs from the called germline gene at one end, perhaps through a read error. The V gene is TRBV6-1, the J gene TRBJ2-2; 10 nucleotides agree with TRBD2. Germline assignment: CDR1 MNHNS and CDR2 SASEGT. This CDR3 spans 16 amino acids. CDR3 in DNA: TGTGCCAGCAGAGAAGCGGGAGGGCCTAACACCGGGGAGCTGTTTTTT. The encoded protein is CASREAGGPNTGELFF.

The chain employs TRBV28 and TRBJ2-7; 7 positions match TRBD2. In germline, CDR1 is MDHEN, CDR2 SYDVKM. The V and J ends lost 3 bases and 4 bases, in that order; junction bases with no gene match: 9. The CDR3 is 15 residues long. The CDR3 region is CASSLDRLAVYEQYF. CDR3 nucleotide sequence: TGTGCCAGCAGTTTGGATCGCCTAGCGGTATACGAGCAGTACTTC. The entire variable domain, with the rest obtained from reference TRBV28 and TRBJ2-7, is as follows: DVKVTQSSRYLVKRTGEKVFLECVQDMDHENMFWYRQDPGLGLRLIYFSYDVKMKEKGDIPEGYSVSREKKERFSLILESASTNQTSMYLCASSLDRLAVYEQYFGPGTRLTVT.

The J gene is TRBJ1-2, the V gene TRBV12-3 or TRBV12-4; TRBD1 is a possible D gene (5 bases). The CDR3 runs to 15 residues. Trimming removed 8 bases from V and 4 bases from J, with 20 bases in between. In DNA form, the CDR3 reads TGTGCCAGCCTACTGGGAGCTAGGGGTGGCTATGGCTACACCTTC. Its protein is CASLLGARGGYGYTF.

The V and J genes are TRBV7-2 and TRBJ2-7, with unresolved D. The CDR3 consists of 12 residues. Germline loops: CDR1 SGHTA, CDR2 FQGNSA. Between the trimmed V and J ends, which lost 3 bases and 3 bases, there was a span of 6 bases. CDR3 bases: TGTGCCAGCAGCTTCTTGGACTACGAGCAGTACTTC. Its translation is CASSFLDYEQYF.

V usage is TRBV10-3 and J usage is TRBJ1-1; possibly TRBD1 for D (5 bases). The length of the CDR3 is 11 residues. CDR1 and CDR2 (germline): ENHRY, SYGVKD. Between the trimmed V and J ends, which lost 3 bases and 10 bases, there was a span of 9 bases. DNA of the CDR3: TGTGCCATCAGTGACAGGGTAGGAGCTTTCTTT. It specifies CAISDRVGAFF.

The chain employs TRBV25-1 and TRBJ1-4; D is undetermined. V lost 5 bases, J lost 8 bases, and 12 bases lay in between. Germline V gene sequence: CDR1 MGHDK, CDR2 SYGVNS. This CDR3 region has 13 residues. In DNA, the CDR3 is TGTGCCAGCAGTACAAACCCCCCGGAAAAACTGTTTTTT. This sequence encodes CASSTNPPEKLFF.

The chain links TRBV6-6 to TRBJ1-6; no definite D call. V was pared by 5 bases and J by 0 bases, with 14 bases between. CDR1 is MNHNY, CDR2 SVGAGI, per germline (reference sequence). CDR3 length: 17 residues. CDR3 in DNA: TGTGCCAGCAGTCAAACAGAGAAGAGCTCCTATAATTCACCCCTCCACTTT. Its protein product is CASSQTEKSSYNSPLHF.

As DNA, the CDR3 is TGTGCCAGCAGTATCCGGCTAGCGGGAGGATTGACCGGGGAGCTGTTTTTT. The encoded protein is CASSIRLAGGLTGELFF. The V call is TRBV12-3 or TRBV12-4, the J call TRBJ2-2; 11 bases map to TRBD2. The CDR3 loop spans 17 amino acids. Trimming at V came to 5 bases and at J to 5 bases, leaving 10 bases not matched to a gene.

This sequence joins TRBV10-3 and TRBJ1-2, with D unresolved. The V gene's germline CDR1 is ENHRY and CDR2 SYGVKD. The CDR3 is 12 residues long. Trimming removed 3 bases from V and 4 bases from J, with 6 bases in between. The CDR3 protein is CAISEGSYGYTF. The CDR3 DNA follows: TGTGCCATCAGTGAAGGGAGCTATGGCTACACCTTC.

At least ten counts were recorded for this clonotype. This chain connects TRBV7-2 to TRBJ1-1, with D perhaps TRBD1 (6 bases). This CDR3 is 15 amino acids long. Germline V gene sequence: CDR1 SGHTA, CDR2 FQGNSA. Trimming took 3 bases from V and 1 from J, leaving 12 bases between them. CDR3 protein: CASSFRRTENTEAFF. In nucleotides, the CDR3 is TGTGCCAGCAGCTTTAGAAGGACAGAGAACACTGAAGCTTTCTTT.

This chain uses TRBV11-2 with TRBJ2-3; TRBD1 matches 8 bases. Germline V lookup: CDR1 SGHAT, CDR2 FQNNGV. The J segment lost 5 bases and the V segment lost 5 bases, leaving 15 bases of the junction unmatched. This CDR3 has 17 amino acids. Here the CDR3 DNA reads TGTGCCAGCAGCCTTACCTTGATAGGACAGGGAAAAGATACGCAGTATTTT. It translates to CASSLTLIGQGKDTQYF. Combining the CDR3 with reference TRBV11-2 and TRBJ2-3 gives the whole variable domain EAGVAQSPRYKIIEKRQSVAFWCNPISGHATLYWYQQILGQGPKLLIQFQNNGVVDDSQLPKDRFSAERLKGVDSTLKIQPAKLEDSAVYLCASSLTLIGQGKDTQYFGPGTRLTVL.

V gene TRBV6-5 combines with J gene TRBJ2-2, with 12 bases aligning to TRBD2. The CDR3 runs to 16 residues. Germline CDR1 is MNHEY and CDR2 is SVGAGI. Trimming cost V 4 bases and J 8 bases; bases outside gene matches: 8. The CDR3 sequence: CASSSGLAGTTGELFF. CDR3 nucleotides: TGTGCCAGCAGTTCCGGACTAGCGGGAACGACGGGGGAGCTGTTTTTT.

The sample holds one count of this clonotype. This may stem from a read error, because a much larger clone lies one nucleotide away. No conserved phenylalanine or tryptophan ends this CDR3, so it is likely a read error. This chain connects TRBV7-2 to TRBJ1-2; D ambiguous. Trimming shortened V by 1 base and J by 4 bases, and 16 bases separated the two germline ends. Germline V gene lookup returns CDR1 SGHTA and CDR2 FQGNSA. This CDR3 contains 16 residues. CDR3 sequence reads: CASSLVNVGGPYGYTL. For the CDR3, the DNA is TGTGCCAGCAGCTTAGTTAATGTCGGCGGGCCCTATGGCTACACCTTA.

In regard to this clonotype: The junction departs from germline at one end; a sequencing error may be responsible. The chain links TRBV12-3 or TRBV12-4 to TRBJ1-5; 12 bases are a match to TRBD1. This CDR3 is built from 17 residues. The CDR3: CASSPRRGQGAGQLQHF. The CDR3 DNA is TGTGCCAGCAGTCCCCGGAGGGGACAGGGGGCCGGTCAGCTCCAGCATTTT.

In this sample, this clonotype turned up many times. The chain employs TRBV7-2 and TRBJ2-2; no clear D gene. The CDR3 has 15 residues. Germline V lookup: CDR1 SGHTA, CDR2 FQGNSA. V was shortened by 7 bases and J by 4 bases, with 16 bases between the two germline ends. The CDR3 spells CASTLSPGVTGELFF. As DNA, the CDR3 is TGTGCCAGCACCTTGTCTCCTGGTGTCACCGGGGAGCTGTTTTTT.

The chain carries TRBV6-1 and TRBJ2-2; 8 bases match TRBD2. After removal of 6 bases from V and 1 base from J, the junction contained 4 bases not matched to a gene. CDR1 and CDR2 (germline): MNHNS, SASEGT. The CDR3 sequence is 15 residues long. The CDR3 protein is CASSPGGLNTGELFF. The CDR3 nucleotides are TGTGCCAGCAGCCCGGGAGGGCTGAACACCGGGGAGCTGTTTTTT.

This clonotype was counted at least ten times. CDR3 in amino acids: CAISEQLNTEAFF. CDR3 bases: TGTGCCATCAGTGAACAGCTGAACACTGAAGCTTTCTTT. This chain connects TRBV10-3 to TRBJ1-1; D remains unclear. Per the germline V gene, CDR1 is ENHRY and CDR2 is SYGVKD. The CDR3 consists of 13 residues. Trimming cost V 3 bases and J 0 bases, with 5 bases left between them.

The chain carries TRBV20-1 and TRBJ2-3, with D tentatively TRBD1 (5 bases). V was pared by 7 bases and J by 3 bases, with 8 bases between. Per the germline V gene, CDR1 is DFQATT and CDR2 is SNEGSKA (reference sequence). This CDR3 is built from 11 residues. DNA of the CDR3: TGCAGTGGTGGGGCTACAGATACGCAGTATTTT. It yields the protein CSGGATDTQYF.